This TCR beta chain was sequenced for a study of blood T cell repertoires in COVID-19. The CDR3 covers 13 residues. Germline V gene lookup returns CDR1 SEHNR and CDR2 FQNEAQ (reference sequence). V dropped 6 bases and J dropped 5; count of bases not matched to a gene: 5. Profiling relied on immunoSEQ multiplex PCR, and the TCRdb table lists in-frame clones only, not all of them. The data show hundreds of thousands of clones, 80% to 90% seen once. The receptor comes from a woman in her thirties or forties who had recovered from COVID-19. Sequences were obtained from peripheral blood. The V call is TRBV7-9, the J call TRBJ1-1, with 8 bases that match TRBD1. CDR3 loop: CASRTGGWTEAFF. The CDR3 DNA follows: TGTGCCAGCAGAACAGGGGGGTGGACTGAAGCTTTCTTT.